The 30 T cell receptor beta chains below all came from one sample that was sequenced in a study of T cell repertoires in cytomegalovirus infection (dated by TCRdb to the late 2010s). Data came from an Illumina HiSeq 1500. TCRdb trimmed the raw reads at Q25, called clones with MiXCR and kept productive beta chains. Entries that share a CDR3 protein sequence are merged under the most common genes and DNA. Counted in this sample were 200,000 or so distinct CDR3 sequences; 28% of them appeared once. About 31% of the sample lies in the top ten. The sequenced material came from PBMCs. The receptors were gathered from a human donor in good health (CMV status not recorded). Some clones in this sample may be carry-over from other donors' samples.

This clonotype showed up many times. V gene TRBV7-6 combines with J gene TRBJ2-1; D may be TRBD2 (7 bases). Germline lookup yields CDR1 SGHVS and CDR2 FNYEAQ. This CDR3 is 17 amino acids long. V shed 5 bases and J shed 6 bases, with 23 bases lying between them. The CDR3: CASSPSLLRGAFNEQFF. The CDR3 coding sequence is TGTGCCAGCAGCCCCTCCCTCTTACGGGGGGCTTTCAATGAGCAGTTCTTC.

The gene calls are TRBV2 and TRBJ1-5; D unresolved. Trimming left V 4 bases short and J 1 base short, with 8 bases between. The CDR3 sequence is 14 residues long. Germline lookup yields CDR1 SNHLY and CDR2 FYNNEI. In DNA, the CDR3 is TGTGCCAGCAGTGTGAGGCAGAGCAATCAGCCCCAGCATTTT. Its translation: CASSVRQSNQPQHF.

This clonotype was observed a single time. The chain combines TRBV7-9 with TRBJ1-2; D is undetermined. Trimming took off 1 base at V and 5 bases at J, with 11 bases between the two ends. Germline V lookup: CDR1 SEHNR, CDR2 FQNEAQ (reference sequence). This CDR3 spans 14 amino acids. This chain's CDR3 is CASSLGALGYGYTF. The CDR3 region has the DNA TGTGCCAGCAGCTTAGGGGCTTTAGGATATGGCTACACCTTC.

As DNA, the CDR3 is TGTGCCAGTCCGGTTAGCGGGGCGAACACAGATACGCAGTATTTT. It yields the protein CASPVSGANTDTQYF. The chain joins TRBV2 to TRBJ2-3; 8 bases agree with TRBD2. The CDR3 covers 15 residues. The J segment lost 2 bases and the V segment lost 9 bases, leaving 10 bases of the junction unmatched. The germline V gene has CDR1 SNHLY and CDR2 FYNNEI.

The chain couples TRBV29-1 to TRBJ2-3, with 10 nucleotides matching TRBD2. Germline CDR1 and CDR2: SQVTM and ANQGSEA. V lost 6 bases and J lost 1; bases outside the gene matches: 4. This CDR3 has 14 residues. The CDR3 bases are TGCAGCGTACCTCTAGCGGGGGGCACAGATACGCAGTATTTT. Protein: CSVPLAGGTDTQYF.

This clonotype was counted many times. The chain is built from TRBV7-8 and TRBJ1-1, with 7 bases that match TRBD1. Germline assignment: CDR1 SGHVS and CDR2 FQNEAQ. After removal of 5 bases from V and 5 bases from J, the junction contained 23 bases not matched to a gene. This CDR3 is built from 19 residues. The chain's CDR3 is CASSQSWGTAAGRRTEAFF. As DNA, the CDR3 is TGTGCCAGCAGCCAGTCCTGGGGGACAGCAGCGGGGAGGAGGACTGAAGCTTTCTTT.

This clonotype was seen a few times. The CDR3, as DNA: TGTGCCAGCAGCGCGATGGGTACGAAAAACGAGCAGTACTTC. Translated, it gives CASSAMGTKNEQYF. The rearrangement uses TRBV7-6 and TRBJ2-7; D ambiguous. Per germline, CDR1 SGHVS and CDR2 FNYEAQ. This CDR3 is 14 amino acids long. V was cut by 5 bases and J by 5 bases, with 16 bases left in between.

The chain carries TRBV7-2 and TRBJ1-2; tentative D call: TRBD1 (5 bases). Trimming stripped 3 bases from V and 8 bases from J, with 19 bases between. The germline CDR1 and CDR2 sequences are SGHTA and FQGNSA. This CDR3 region has 15 residues. The CDR3 region is CASSLARAGSKGYTF. The CDR3 nucleotides read TGTGCCAGCAGCTTGGCCAGGGCAGGGTCGAAAGGCTACACCTTC.

This clonotype was recorded a few times. The J gene is TRBJ1-5, the V gene TRBV11-2, with D perhaps TRBD1 (5 bases). The germline V gene has CDR1 SGHAT and CDR2 FQNNGV. V was trimmed by 1 base and J by 5 bases, leaving 12 bases between them. The CDR3 is 15 amino acids. In DNA, the CDR3 is TGTGCCAGCAGCTTAGGAAGGGGCAGGGATCAGCCCCAGCATTTT. The encoded protein is CASSLGRGRDQPQHF.

This clonotype was detected a few times. This sequence joins TRBV6-6 and TRBJ2-7; tentative D call: TRBD2 (5 bases). Germline assignment: CDR1 MNHNY and CDR2 SVGAGI (reference sequence). The V end was cut by 1 base, the J end by 0 bases, with 7 bases between. The CDR3 is 14 residues long. CDR3 nucleotide sequence: TGTGCCAGCAGTTACTTAGCGTCCTCCTACGAGCAGTACTTC. Its translation is CASSYLASSYEQYF.

This clonotype turned up a few times. The V call is TRBV12-3 or TRBV12-4, the J call TRBJ2-5; 7 bases fit TRBD2. Germline trimming cut 5 bases from V and 4 bases from J; bases unmatched to any gene: 22. CDR3 size: 19 residues. For the CDR3, the DNA is TGTGCCAGCAGTCACCCGGGGTTGGGAGGGTCGCCAAGAGGAGAGACCCAGTACTTC. Encoded protein: CASSHPGLGGSPRGETQYF.

This clonotype was observed a handful of times. The V and J genes are TRBV11-2 and TRBJ1-3, with D perhaps matching TRBD1 (6 bases). In germline, CDR1 is SGHAT, CDR2 FQNNGV. V was trimmed by 6 bases and J by 1 base, leaving 25 bases between them. The CDR3 consists of 19 residues. Written as DNA, the CDR3 is TGTGCCAGCAGAAGAGGGGGGTCCACAGGTCGCACGTCTGGAAACACCATATATTTT. Translating it yields CASRRGGSTGRTSGNTIYF.

This clonotype was observed a handful of times. The chain uses TRBV10-3 and TRBJ2-3, with D uncertain. V was cut by 0 bases and J by 1 base, with 5 bases left in between. CDR3 length: 14 residues. CDR1 ENHRY and CDR2 SYGVKD come from the germline V gene. The CDR3 DNA follows: TGTGCCATCAGTGAGTCGACGGGCACAGATACGCAGTATTTT. It yields the protein CAISESTGTDTQYF.

This clonotype was seen a handful of times. The rearrangement uses TRBV12-3 or TRBV12-4 and TRBJ1-6; D is undetermined. The germline V and J ends were trimmed by 0 bases and 5 bases, with 14 bases remaining between them. The length of the CDR3 is 17 residues. In nucleotides, the CDR3 is TGTGCCAGCAGTTTAGCGCTGGCAAGCCGGGATAATTCACCCCTCCACTTT. It translates to CASSLALASRDNSPLHF.

The chain links TRBV2 to TRBJ1-4; D gene unclear. V lost 8 bases and J 7 bases, leaving 14 bases between the germline ends. The germline V gene encodes CDR1 SNHLY and CDR2 FYNNEI. CDR3 length equals 13 residues. As DNA, the CDR3 is TGTGCCAGCTCCTCAATGAACGGTGAAAAACTGTTTTTT. Translation gives CASSSMNGEKLFF. The full variable domain, in which reference TRBV2 and TRBJ1-4 provide the parts outside the CDR3, is EPEVTQTPSHQVTQMGQEVILRCVPISNHLYFYWYRQILGQKVEFLVSFYNNEISEKSEIFDDQFSVERPDGSNFTLKIRSTKLEDSAMYFCASSSMNGEKLFFGSGTQLSVL.

This clonotype has at least ten counts. The CDR3 nucleotides are TGTGCCAGCGGGGACAGGGTCCGTGGGGCCAACGTCCTGACTTTC. Amino acid sequence: CASGDRVRGANVLTF. The V call is TRBV12-3 or TRBV12-4, the J call TRBJ2-6; 9 bases are shared with TRBD1. V gave up 8 bases and J gave up 3 bases; unmatched junction bases: 5. The CDR3 has 15 residues.

This clonotype appeared a few times. V is TRBV19 and J is TRBJ1-1; the D gene is possibly TRBD1 (5 bases). CDR3 length equals 14 residues. Deletions cut 11 bases from V and 0 bases from J, with 16 bases between. Germline CDR1 and CDR2: LNHDA and SQIVND (reference sequence). The CDR3 bases are TGTGCCGATCCCTCGGGGGAACTGAACACTGAAGCTTTCTTT. It is translated as CADPSGELNTEAFF. The full variable domain, completed using reference TRBV19 and TRBJ1-1, is DGGITQSPKYLFRKEGQNVTLSCEQNLNHDAMYWYRQDPGQGLRLIYYSQIVNDFQKGDIAEGYSVSREKKESFPLTVTSAQKNPTAFYLCADPSGELNTEAFFGQGTRLTVV.

Ten or more counts support this clonotype. This chain links TRBV6-1 with TRBJ1-2; D ambiguous. From germline, CDR1 is MNHNS and CDR2 SASEGT. Trimming took 0 bases from V and 13 from J, leaving 15 bases between them. The CDR3 covers 13 residues. The CDR3 bases are TGTGCCAGCAGTGAAGCAGGCACTTACCAAGGCACCTTC. Amino acid sequence: CASSEAGTYQGTF.

This clonotype has a count of ten or more. The V call is TRBV7-2, the J call TRBJ2-7; D is uncertain. V was pared by 5 bases and J by 0 bases, with 8 bases between. CDR3 length: 13 residues. Germline CDR1 is SGHTA and CDR2 is FQGNSA. The CDR3 protein is CASSPGFSYEQYF. The CDR3 DNA reads TGTGCCAGCAGCCCCGGGTTCTCCTACGAGCAGTACTTC.

This clonotype was counted only a few times. The chain links TRBV5-6 to TRBJ1-2; D may be TRBD1 (5 bases). This CDR3 has 13 amino acids. Trimming took off 4 bases at V and 4 bases at J, with 11 bases between the two ends. Germline CDR1 and CDR2: SGHDT and YYEEEE. The CDR3 bases are TGTGCCAGCAGCGCGGGACGTAGCTATGGCTACACCTTC. Its protein is CASSAGRSYGYTF.

The table lists this clonotype with many counts. The chain links TRBV7-6 to TRBJ2-2, with D maybe TRBD2 (7 bases). Trimming left V 4 bases short and J 6 bases short, with 12 bases between. The length of the CDR3 is 14 residues. Germline CDR1 SGHVS, CDR2 FNYEAQ. CDR3 sequence: CASSWTGGPGELFF. The CDR3 DNA reads TGTGCCAGCAGCTGGACCGGGGGGCCCGGGGAGCTGTTTTTT.

This chain joins TRBV5-1 and TRBJ2-2; TRBD1 agrees at 7 bases. V lost 3 bases and J lost 5; bases outside the gene matches: 7. The CDR3 covers 15 residues. Germline V gene data show CDR1 as SGHRS and CDR2 as YFSETQ. The CDR3 region is CASSSNRQGTGELFF. The CDR3 coding sequence is TGCGCCAGCAGCTCCAATAGACAGGGAACCGGGGAGCTGTTTTTT. The whole variable domain, filled in from reference TRBV5-1 and TRBJ2-2, reads KAGVTQTPRYLIKTRGQQVTLSCSPISGHRSVSWYQQTPGQGLQFLFEYFSETQRNKGNFPGRFSGRQFSNSRSEMNVSTLELGDSALYLCASSSNRQGTGELFFGEGSRLTVL.

The chain recombines TRBV11-2 with TRBJ2-5, with TRBD2 identical over 9 bases. This CDR3 spans 17 amino acids. CDR1 and CDR2 (germline): SGHAT, FQNNGV. Trimming cost V 2 bases and J 1 base; bases outside gene matches: 8. The CDR3 protein is CASSLRGSGGPQETQYF. CDR3 DNA: TGTGCCAGCAGCTTACGTGGTAGCGGGGGACCCCAAGAGACCCAGTACTTC.

In this sample, this clonotype turned up a few times. The V and J genes are TRBV28 and TRBJ1-1; tentative D call: TRBD1 (5 bases). V lost 6 bases to trimming and J lost 1 base, with 15 bases between them. CDR3 length: 15 residues. CDR1 is MDHEN and CDR2 is SYDVKM in the germline V gene. As DNA, the CDR3 is TGTGCCAGCAGCCCCCTAGAGGGGCGGAACACTGAAGCTTTCTTT. Amino acids: CASSPLEGRNTEAFF.

The chain employs TRBV12-3 or TRBV12-4 and TRBJ2-5, with 13 bases that match TRBD2. The junction had 1 base not matched to a gene; V was cut back by 6 bases and J by 3 bases. CDR3 length: 14 amino acids. This CDR3 is CASSTSGGEETQYF. CDR3 nucleotides: TGTGCCAGCAGCACTAGCGGGGGGGAAGAGACCCAGTACTTC.

The chain recombines TRBV10-3 with TRBJ2-1; D not resolved. Germline V gene sequence: CDR1 ENHRY, CDR2 SYGVKD. Trimming removed 6 bases from V and 4 bases from J, with 10 bases in between. This CDR3 is built from 13 residues. The CDR3 spells CAIRPNGYNEQFF. The CDR3 DNA reads TGTGCCATCAGGCCGAATGGTTACAATGAGCAGTTCTTC.

The J gene is TRBJ1-6, the V gene TRBV7-2; weak D call: TRBD1 (6 bases). V dropped 1 base and J dropped 11 bases, with 27 bases sitting between them. Germline V CDR1 and CDR2: SGHTA, FQGNSA. This CDR3 is 19 amino acids long. This CDR3 reads CASSLDGFATGPSNPPLHF. CDR3 nucleotide sequence: TGTGCCAGCAGCTTAGATGGTTTCGCGACAGGCCCATCGAATCCACCCCTCCACTTT.

V usage is TRBV7-9 and J usage is TRBJ1-5; the D gene is possibly TRBD1 (6 bases). V was shortened by 5 bases and J by 1 base, with 15 bases between the two germline ends. CDR1 and CDR2 from the germline V gene are SEHNR and FQNEAQ (reference sequence). There are 16 residues in the CDR3. This chain's CDR3 is CASSPAGTLSNQPQHF. For the CDR3, the DNA is TGTGCCAGCAGCCCGGCGGGGACACTAAGCAATCAGCCCCAGCATTTT.

V and J are TRBV3-1 and TRBJ2-5, with D possibly matching TRBD2 (6 bases). Germline CDR1 reads LGHDT; CDR2 reads YNNKEL (reference sequence). Trimming cost V 0 bases and J 1 base, with 15 bases left between them. The CDR3 covers 17 residues. The DNA of the CDR3 is TGTGCCAGCAGCCAAGAGTATAGGTGGGGGGTCCAAGAGACCCAGTACTTC. It is translated as CASSQEYRWGVQETQYF.

This sequence joins TRBV11-2 and TRBJ2-4; tentative D call: TRBD1 (5 bases). This CDR3 is built from 13 residues. CDR1 is SGHAT, CDR2 FQNNGV, per germline. V was cut by 0 bases and J by 5 bases, with 5 bases left in between. The CDR3 DNA sequence: TGTGCCAGCAGCTTAGAACAGGAAAACATTCAGTACTTC. Protein: CASSLEQENIQYF.